This TCR beta chain emerged from a study of T cell repertoires in cytomegalovirus infection. Study-level findings and limits: HLA-C-restricted CMV clonotypes gave the most frequent clonotype in two of eight donors.

Trimming shortened V by 8 bases and J by 0 bases, and 11 bases separated the two germline ends. CDR1 is SEHNR, CDR2 FQNEAQ, per germline (reference sequence). The CDR3 consists of 13 residues. Of note for this clonotype: Its antigen remains unknown.

TCRdb re-called the reads through MiXCR, storing one row per CDR3 protein. The sample lists roughly 180,000 distinct CDR3 sequences, under 30% occurring once. Sequencing used PBMCs. The chain joins TRBV7-9 to TRBJ2-7, with TRBD1 as a possible D gene (6 bases). The receptor was derived from a human donor in good health (CMV status not recorded). Some clones in this sample may be carry-over from other donors' samples. In nucleotides, the CDR3 is TGTGCCAGCGGCGGACAGAACTCCTACGAGCAGTACTTC. This translates into CASGGQNSYEQYF.